This T cell receptor beta chain is from a study of technical replicates of blood from a few donors. Germline CDR1 reads MDHEN; CDR2 reads SYDVKM. The V and J ends lost 4 bases and 4 bases, in that order; junction bases with no gene match: 11. The CDR3 extends over 16 amino acids. The assay was immunoSEQ multiplex PCR, and TCRdb's table has in-frame clones only and misses some. Of around 80,000 clones listed, nearly 98% are singletons. This receptor was obtained from a human donor in good health. The material sequenced was T cells isolated from PBMCs. The chain combines TRBV28 with TRBJ1-2; 8 positions match TRBD1. The CDR3 DNA is TGTGCCAGCAGTTCACATTCCGGACAGGGTGGCTATGGCTACACCTTC. Protein sequence: CASSSHSGQGGYGYTF.